The T cell receptor beta chain described here comes from a study of cytomegalovirus exposure and HLA in healthy donors. For the study at large: HLA-typed donors were the source of approximately 85 million unique TCRs, which an early data release held. Study observations and caveats: Follow-up analysis seemed to connect common viral pathogens with several of the most significant clusters identified.

A remark on this clone: The target antigen is unknown.

Researchers ran the PCR with 60 Vbeta and 13 Jbeta primers. Profiled with immunoSEQ multiplex PCR; TCRdb holds only in-frame clones, not every one. The sample table sets out around 26,000 clones. CDR1 is LNHDA and CDR2 is SQIVND in the germline V gene (reference sequence). This CDR3 spans 14 amino acids. V dropped 5 bases and J dropped 5 bases, with 15 bases sitting between them. What was sequenced was PBMCs. This clonotype was obtained from a male donor in good health and CMV-seropositive. The chain joins TRBV19 to TRBJ1-1; D unclear. In nucleotides, the CDR3 is TGTGCCAGTAGTTTCTTACCCGGGGAGACTGAAGCTTTCTTT. The encoded protein is CASSFLPGETEAFF.